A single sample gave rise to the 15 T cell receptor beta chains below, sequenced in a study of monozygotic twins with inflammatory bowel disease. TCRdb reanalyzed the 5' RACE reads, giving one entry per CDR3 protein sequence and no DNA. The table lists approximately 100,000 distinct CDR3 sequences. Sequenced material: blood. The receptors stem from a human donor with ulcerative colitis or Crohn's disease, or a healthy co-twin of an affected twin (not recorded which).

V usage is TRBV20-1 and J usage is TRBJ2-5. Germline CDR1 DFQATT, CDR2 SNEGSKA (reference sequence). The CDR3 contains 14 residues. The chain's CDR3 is CSARDLRGRETQYF.

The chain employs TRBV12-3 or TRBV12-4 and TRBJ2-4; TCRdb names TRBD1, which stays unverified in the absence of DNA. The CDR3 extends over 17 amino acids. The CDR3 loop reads CASSPVGQAVAKNIQYF.

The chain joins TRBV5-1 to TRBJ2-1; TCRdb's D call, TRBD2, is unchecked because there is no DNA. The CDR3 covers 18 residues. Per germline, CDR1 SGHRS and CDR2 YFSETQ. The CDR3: CASSLALDSRATYNEQFF. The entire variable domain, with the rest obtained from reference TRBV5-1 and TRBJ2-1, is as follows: KAGVTQTPRYLIKTRGQQVTLSCSPISGHRSVSWYQQTPGQGLQFLFEYFSETQRNKGNFPGRFSGRQFSNSRSEMNVSTLELGDSALYLCASSLALDSRATYNEQFFGPGTRLTVL.

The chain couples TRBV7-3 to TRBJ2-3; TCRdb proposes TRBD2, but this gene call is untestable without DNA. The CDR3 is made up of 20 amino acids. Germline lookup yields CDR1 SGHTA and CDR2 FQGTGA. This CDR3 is CASSLTLRASGGGNTDTQYF. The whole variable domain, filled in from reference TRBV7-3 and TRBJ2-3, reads GAGVSQTPSNKVTEKGKYVELRCDPISGHTALYWYRQSLGQGPEFLIYFQGTGAADDSGLPNDRFFAVRPEGSVSTLKIQRTERGDSAVYLCASSLTLRASGGGNTDTQYFGPGTRLTVL.

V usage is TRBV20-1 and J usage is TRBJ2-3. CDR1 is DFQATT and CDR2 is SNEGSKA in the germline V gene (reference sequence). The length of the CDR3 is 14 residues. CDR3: CSASQSGNPDTQYF.

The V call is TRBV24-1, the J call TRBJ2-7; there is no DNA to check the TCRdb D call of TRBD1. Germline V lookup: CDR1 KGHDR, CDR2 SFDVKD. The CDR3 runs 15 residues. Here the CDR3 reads CATSDPRDRYYEQYF.

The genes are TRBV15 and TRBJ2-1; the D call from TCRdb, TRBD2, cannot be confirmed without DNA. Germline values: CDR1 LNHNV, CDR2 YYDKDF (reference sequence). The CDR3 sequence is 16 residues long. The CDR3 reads CATKGGGPLRYNEQFF.

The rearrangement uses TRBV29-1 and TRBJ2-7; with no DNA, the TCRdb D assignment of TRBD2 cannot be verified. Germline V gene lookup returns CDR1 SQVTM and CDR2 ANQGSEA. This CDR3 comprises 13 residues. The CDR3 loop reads CSVDASGSYEQYF.

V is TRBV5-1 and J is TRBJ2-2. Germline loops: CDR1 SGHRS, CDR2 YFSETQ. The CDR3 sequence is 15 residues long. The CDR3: CASTTTTANTGELFF.

CDR3 loop: CASSHRYESSAGWVGELFF. The chain is built from TRBV14 and TRBJ2-2; the D call of TRBD2 rests on TCRdb alone, since no DNA is present to check it. Per germline, CDR1 SGHDN and CDR2 FVKESK. The CDR3 covers 19 residues.

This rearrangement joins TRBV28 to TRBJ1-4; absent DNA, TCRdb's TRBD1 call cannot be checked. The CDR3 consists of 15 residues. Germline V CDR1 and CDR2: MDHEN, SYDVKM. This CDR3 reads CASSLLQGAPEKLFF.

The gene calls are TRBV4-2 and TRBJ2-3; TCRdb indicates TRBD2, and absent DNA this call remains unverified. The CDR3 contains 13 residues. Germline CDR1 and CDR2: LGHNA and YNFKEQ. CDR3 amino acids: CASSPGGADTQYF.

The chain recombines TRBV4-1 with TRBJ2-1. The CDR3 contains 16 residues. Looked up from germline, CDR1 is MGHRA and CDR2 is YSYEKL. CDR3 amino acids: CASSQLGMLSYNEQFF.

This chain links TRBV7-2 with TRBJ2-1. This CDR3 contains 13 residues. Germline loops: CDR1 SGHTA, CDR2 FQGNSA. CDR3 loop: CASSAVGDNEQFF.

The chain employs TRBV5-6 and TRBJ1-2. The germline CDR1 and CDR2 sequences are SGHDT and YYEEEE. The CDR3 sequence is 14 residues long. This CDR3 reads CASSLGAVVFGYTF.